This T cell receptor (beta chain) comes out of a study of OX40 agonist ivuxolimab in advanced cancers. About the study: Of mixed ages from about 23 to 90 and averaging around 60 years, the group was almost 85% male.

Produced via immunoSEQ multiplex PCR; TCRdb's table is partial and in-frame only. The table includes fewer than 85,000 clones, 92% detected once. Points on this clone: The antigen remains undetermined.

Study-level results: Researchers did not determine the expanded peripheral T cells' antigen specificity.

Germline lookup yields CDR1 MNHEY and CDR2 SVGAGI. The CDR3 totals 13 residues. Trimming left V 6 bases short and J 4 bases short, with 12 bases between. The material was CD4+ or CD8+ T cells sorted from blood, obtained in a trial of the OX40 agonist ivuxolimab. This TCR was recovered from an adult with an advanced solid tumor such as melanoma, head and neck, liver or kidney cancer. The V gene is TRBV6-5, the J gene TRBJ1-1; the D gene is possibly TRBD1 (6 bases). CDR3 DNA sequence: TGTGCCAGCAGACAGGGTTATGGCACTGAAGCTTTCTTT. This gives the protein CASRQGYGTEAFF.